This T cell receptor beta chain was identified in a study of response to subunit inactivated influenza vaccine. Germline CDR1 and CDR2: LGHDT and YNNKEL (reference sequence). The CDR3 spans 15 residues. V dropped 2 bases and J dropped 0 bases, with 8 bases sitting between them. TCRdb itself ran the RT-PCR reads through MiXCR, one entry per CDR3 protein. In the table there are 500,000 to 700,000 distinct CDR3 sequences, roughly 23% of which are singletons. This clonotype was counted only a few times. This sample also appeared in a second study, on T cells expressing NK-cell markers. This second study notes: It was by 5'RACE template switching with UMIs that TCR beta cDNA was made.

This clonotype originated in a man aged 50-59 years who received an inactivated influenza vaccine. V gene TRBV3-1 combines with J gene TRBJ2-1, with D hard to call. Sample: CD4+ T cells sorted from PBMCs, taken roughly 12 days after vaccination. In nucleotides, the CDR3 is TGTGCCAGCAGCCAAAAGGTAGTCTCCTACAATGAGCAGTTCTTC. This encodes CASSQKVVSYNEQFF.